The rows below give T cell receptor beta chains drawn from one sample of a study of control samples from healthy donors and cancer patients. Only in-frame clones appear in the TCRdb table, and some are missing; sequencing was by immunoSEQ multiplex PCR. The profile shows around 80,000 clones, about 88% of them singletons. The sequenced sample consisted of blood. The receptors here all came from a woman in her forties or fifties in good health. Both conserved end residues are trimmed from each CDR3. Each record gives: V gene, J gene, D gene, CDR3 length, CDR3 protein. D genes are given only for firm matches.

TRBV19	TRBJ1-1	NA	10	ASSKGNTEAF
TRBV25-1	TRBJ2-1	NA	13	ASSVGGSSYYEQF
TRBV18	TRBJ2-2	NA	13	ASSPPIRDTGELF
TRBV9	TRBJ2-7	NA	12	ASSKTWVPGEQY
TRBV29-1	TRBJ2-1	NA	13	SVDTRAGTYNEQF
TRBV7-9	TRBJ2-2	NA	8	AYKYSKLF
TRBV10-2	TRBJ1-4	NA	11	ASSQDIYGKLF
TRBV6-6	TRBJ1-4	NA	14	ASRLLGVGDNEKLF
TRBV3-1/TRBV3-2	TRBJ1-4	TRBD1	16	ASSPRPGTGTFNEKLF
TRBV5-4	TRBJ2-3	NA	14	ASSQGQSRVSDTQY
TRBV6-4	TRBJ2-3	TRBD2	12	ASRDSGGADTQY